The clone carrying this TCR beta chain has just a few counts. Its antigen is not identified. From 5'RACE with constant-segment primers came TCR alpha and TCR beta cDNA libraries that carried sample barcodes and UMIs. TCRdb re-derived calls from the 5' RACE reads in MiXCR, one entry per CDR3 protein. The sample contains under 550,000 distinct CDR3 sequences, about 20% of which appear only once. Germline CDR1 SNHLY, CDR2 FYNNEI. V shed 8 bases and J shed 7 bases, with 15 bases lying between them. The CDR3 totals 13 residues. This sample was included in a study of T-cell memory formation after mild COVID-19. Regarding the study as a whole: Second-wave clones with a day 37 peak had unconfirmed SARS-CoV-2 specificity. Among contracting clones, CD4+ were mainly CM/EM and CD8+ enriched in EMRA. Cross-reactive memory seemingly joined, as some responding clones were found in pre-infection memory.

The sequenced sample was PBMCs or a T cell subset sorted from them (not recorded which). The gene calls are TRBV2 and TRBJ2-1, with D possibly matching TRBD1 (6 bases). This clonotype originated in an adult woman who had mild COVID-19 (a few samples of this study predate the infection). Cell type and time point are not known. CDR3 in amino acids: CASGIQGWNEQFF. The CDR3 DNA reads as TGTGCCAGCGGGATTCAGGGGTGGAATGAGCAGTTCTTC.